The present T cell receptor beta chain was sequenced within a study of early T cells in non-severe SARS-CoV-2 infection. This CDR3 has 10 amino acids. Germline V gives CDR1 WSHSY, CDR2 SAAADI. J gave up 10 bases and V 8 bases, and 2 bases lay outside the gene matches. This clonotype has just a few counts. MiXCR, run by TCRdb on the 5' RACE reads, gives a single entry per CDR3 protein. The data contain just over 80,000 distinct CDR3 sequences, roughly 13% of them singletons. The genes are TRBV10-2 and TRBJ2-1; 7 bases map to TRBD2. The source is an adult who was a healthcare worker with PCR-confirmed SARS-CoV-2 infection or an uninfected control (not recorded which). The source material was whole blood. The DNA for the CDR3 is TGCGCCAGCTGGGAGGGAGAGCAGTTCTTC. It yields the protein CASWEGEQFF.